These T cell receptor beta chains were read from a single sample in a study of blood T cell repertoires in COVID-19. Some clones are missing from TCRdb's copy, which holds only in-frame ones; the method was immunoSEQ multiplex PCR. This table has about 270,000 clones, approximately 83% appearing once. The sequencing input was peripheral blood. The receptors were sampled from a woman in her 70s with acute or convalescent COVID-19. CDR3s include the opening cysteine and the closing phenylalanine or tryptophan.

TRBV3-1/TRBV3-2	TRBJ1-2	CASSQVWGGLNYGYTF
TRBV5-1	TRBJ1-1	CASSSSTGNTEAFF
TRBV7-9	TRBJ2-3	CASREGAKDTQYF
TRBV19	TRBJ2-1	CATGIFDEQFF
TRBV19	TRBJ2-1	CASSSGTGNEQFF
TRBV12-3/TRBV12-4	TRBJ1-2	CASSLLYGYTF
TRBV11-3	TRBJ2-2	CASSLYGENTGELFF
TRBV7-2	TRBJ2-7	CASSLGRSGPSYEQYF
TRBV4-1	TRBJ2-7	CASSQVRTGTYEQYF
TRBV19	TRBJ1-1	CATSEAFF
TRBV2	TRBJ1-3	CASSEALRGNTIYF
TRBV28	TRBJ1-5	CASSFQSNQPQHF
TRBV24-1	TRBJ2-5	CATSDSRTEETQYF
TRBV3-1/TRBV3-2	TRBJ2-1	CASSQDGERPYNEQFF
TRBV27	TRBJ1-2	CASSLSRSVSHGYTF
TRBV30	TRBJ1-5	CAWSDTGGQPQHF
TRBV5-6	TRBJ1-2	CASSRLYRGRYGYTF
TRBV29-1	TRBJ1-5	CSVKGAGNQPQHF
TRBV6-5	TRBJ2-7	CASSRTENYEQYF
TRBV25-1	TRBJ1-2	CASSEYMRYGYTF
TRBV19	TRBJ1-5	CASSISGGSQPQHF
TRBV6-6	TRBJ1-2	CASSSRTETYGYTF
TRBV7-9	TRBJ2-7	CASSSLNSYEQYF
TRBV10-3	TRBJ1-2	CAISWGQNYTF
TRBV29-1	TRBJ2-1	CSAERGVNSYNEQFF
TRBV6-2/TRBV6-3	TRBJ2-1	CASSWRGFQFF
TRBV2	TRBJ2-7	CASSPEGGYEQYF
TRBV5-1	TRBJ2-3	CASSNGGAADTQYF
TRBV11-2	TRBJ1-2	CASSLLQVRYGYTF
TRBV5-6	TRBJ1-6	CASSWRDRANSPLHF
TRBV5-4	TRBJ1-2	CASSLARDYGYTF
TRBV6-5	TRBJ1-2	CASSLTRQPGYGYTF
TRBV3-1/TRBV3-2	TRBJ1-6	CASSQAGQGDNSPLHF
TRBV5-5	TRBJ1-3	CASSRATGLSGNTIYF
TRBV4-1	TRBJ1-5	CASSQDEQGAWNQPQHF
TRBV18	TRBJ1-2	CASSRLTGVANYGYTF
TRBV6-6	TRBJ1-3	CAPAVNSGNTIYF
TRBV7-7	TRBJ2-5	CASSQQGGQETQYF
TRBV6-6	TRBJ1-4	CASTEGGLGSEKLFF
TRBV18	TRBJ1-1	CASSLSRGAEAFF
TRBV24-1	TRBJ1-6	CATSATDNSPLHF
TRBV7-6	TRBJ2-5	CASSSPRETQYF
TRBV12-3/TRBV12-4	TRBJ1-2	CASSFMAGGGYTF
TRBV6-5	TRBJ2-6	CASSPTGPPNVLTF
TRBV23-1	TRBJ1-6	CASSRDDRVRSPLHF
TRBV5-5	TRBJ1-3	CASSYRTAGNTIYF
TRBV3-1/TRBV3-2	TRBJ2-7	CASSRGTSGTYEQYF
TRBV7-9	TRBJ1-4	CASSRRGTTNEKLFF
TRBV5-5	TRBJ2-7	CASSFGTGPYEQYF
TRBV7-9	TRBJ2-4	CASSLEGLAGANIQYF
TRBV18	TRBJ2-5	CASSPRAGAGETQYF
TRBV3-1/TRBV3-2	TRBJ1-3	CASSPSGTYGNTIYF